This section outlines one T cell receptor beta chain sequence together with its context. Its antigen is not identified. The CDR3 is 15 amino acids. Trimming shortened V by 5 bases and J by 2 bases, and 16 bases separated the two germline ends. From germline, CDR1 is GTSNPN and CDR2 SVGIG (reference sequence). This sample is drawn from a study of OX40 agonist ivuxolimab in advanced cancers. Study details: Ivuxolimab, an agonist antibody against OX40 (CD134), was given to patients. Whole-study findings and limits: More expanded clones were seen, on average, in CD8+ T cells than in CD4+.

TCRdb's table, derived via immunoSEQ multiplex PCR, lists solely in-frame clones and lacks some. The sample holds about 51,000 clones; around nine tenths are singletons and the top ten take 3.6%. The chain is built from TRBV30 and TRBJ2-1; a possible D gene is TRBD2 (7 bases). The source of this sequence is an adult with an advanced solid tumor such as melanoma, head and neck, liver or kidney cancer. Sample: CD4+ or CD8+ T cells sorted from blood, taken in a trial of the OX40 agonist ivuxolimab. The CDR3 sequence: CAWGRGGGAYNEQFF. DNA for the CDR3: TGTGCCTGGGGCAGGGGAGGGGGGGCCTACAATGAGCAGTTCTTC.